This TCR beta chain was obtained from a study of CD8+CD57+ T cells in acquired aplastic anemia. Study-wide points: The CD8+ Simpson's diversity of patients and controls was not significantly different.

This clonotype was observed many times. The antigen is unknown. The CDR3 covers 16 residues. Germline CDR1 LGHNA, CDR2 YNFKEQ. With 4 bases clipped from V and 1 base from J, the junction kept 10 bases outside the gene matches. It was patients with CD8+CD57+ cell expansion by flow cytometry who were chosen for sequencing. Genomic DNA constituted the template upon which TCR beta VDJ and CDR3 profiling was performed. MiXCR was run by TCRdb on the reads, yielding one entry per CDR3 protein. The sample yields 150,000 to 200,000 distinct CDR3 sequences, more than 45% seen once. This receptor was obtained from a human donor with aplastic anemia. Material: sorted CD4+, CD8+, or CD8+CD57+ T cells (not recorded which) from PBMCs. The chain combines TRBV4-2 with TRBJ2-7; the match to TRBD2 covers 7 bases. The CDR3 DNA follows: TGTGCCAGCAGCCCGGACTCTAGCGGTGGGTCCTACGAGCAGTACTTC. Encoded protein: CASSPDSSGGSYEQYF.